The rows below give T cell receptor beta chains drawn from one sample of a study of molecular identifiers for immune sequencing clone quantification. Via MiXCR, TCRdb re-called the PCR reads, giving one row per CDR3 protein. Altogether some 580,000 distinct CDR3 sequences are present, about 25% being singletons, with the ten largest covering 0.78%. Sequenced: naive CD8+ T cells from blood, with Jurkat cell RNA spiked in. The origin of the receptors is a human donor in good health. Some libraries in this study had Jurkat cell RNA spiked in. The CDR3 runs from the conserved cysteine through the conserved F or W. D genes are given only for firm matches. Clone sizes are given selectively: once, few, many, or a class where the clone is expanded.

NA	12	NA	TRBJ2-7	TRBV30	CAWSEAAYEQYF	TGTGCCTGGAGTGAGGCCGCGTACGAGCAGTACTTC
few	17	TRBD2	TRBJ2-7	TRBV28	CASSLGFASGNLYEQYF	TGTGCCAGCAGTTTGGGGTTCGCTAGCGGGAACCTCTACGAGCAGTACTTC
few	13	NA	TRBJ2-1	TRBV28	CASSFFRVDEQFF	TGTGCCAGCAGTTTTTTTAGAGTTGATGAGCAGTTCTTC
many	15	TRBD1	TRBJ1-4	TRBV14	CASSPVGTGNEKLFF	TGTGCCAGCAGCCCGGTCGGGACAGGGAATGAAAAACTGTTTTTT
once	17	TRBD2	TRBJ2-7	TRBV4-3	CASSQDYRSGPAYEQYF	TGCGCCAGCAGCCAAGACTACCGTAGCGGGCCGGCCTACGAGCAGTACTTC
many	11	NA	TRBJ2-2	TRBV6-5	CASKSAGELFF	TGTGCCAGCAAGTCAGCTGGGGAGCTGTTTTTT
once	15	NA	TRBJ2-7	TRBV9	CASSPVAGASYEQYF	TGTGCCAGCAGCCCAGTGGCAGGGGCTTCCTACGAGCAGTACTTC
few	14	TRBD2	TRBJ2-2	TRBV27	CASSTGLAAGELFF	TGTGCCAGCAGTACTGGACTAGCGGCCGGGGAGCTGTTTTTT
many	13	TRBD1	TRBJ2-7	TRBV20-1	CSASGQGSYEQYF	TGCAGTGCCTCGGGACAGGGATCCTACGAGCAGTACTTC
NA	14	NA	TRBJ2-1	TRBV7-9	CASSPEGGGDEQFF	TGTGCCAGCAGCCCAGAAGGGGGGGGTGATGAGCAGTTCTTC
NA	12	NA	TRBJ1-5	TRBV11-2	CASSETGQPQHF	TGTGCCAGCAGTGAAACAGGGCAGCCCCAGCATTTT
many	13	NA	TRBJ2-3	TRBV7-9	CASLAEPTDTQYF	TGTGCCAGCTTGGCAGAGCCCACAGATACGCAGTATTTT
few	14	NA	TRBJ2-7	TRBV27	CASSPGLRIDEQYF	TGTGCCAGCAGTCCGGGACTTAGAATAGACGAGCAGTACTTC
few	15	NA	TRBJ2-6	TRBV7-9	CASSLATSGANVLTF	TGTGCCAGCAGCTTAGCGACATCTGGGGCCAACGTCCTGACTTTC
many	8	NA	TRBJ2-7	TRBV7-2	CASKGINF	TGTGCCAGCAAGGGGATAAACTTC
NA	14	TRBD1	TRBJ2-2	TRBV6-5	CASSYGTAIEKLFF	TGTGCCAGCAGTTACGGGACAGCTATCGAGAAGCTGTTTTTT
many	15	TRBD1	TRBJ1-1	TRBV2	CASSDLGTDKNEAFF	TGTGCCAGCAGTGACTTGGGGACAGACAAGAATGAAGCTTTCTTT
NA	18	TRBD2	TRBJ2-3	TRBV6-2/TRBV6-3	CASSYPSILAGDTDTQYF	TGTGCCAGCAGTTACCCTTCGATACTAGCGGGAGACACAGATACGCAGTATTTT
NA	12	NA	TRBJ2-7	TRBV20-1	CSVPGPSYEQYF	TGCAGTGTACCGGGACCTAGCTACGAGCAGTACTTC
NA	15	TRBD2	TRBJ2-1	TRBV13	CACSTRGVSYNEQLF	TGTGCCTGCAGCACGCGGGGGGTGTCCTACAATGAGCAGCTCTTC
few	16	TRBD2	TRBJ2-3	TRBV27	CASSLLTSAPTDTQYF	TGTGCCAGCAGTTTATTGACTAGCGCCCCCACAGATACGCAGTATTTT
few	12	NA	TRBJ1-1	TRBV19	CASSMGGIGAFF	TGTGCCAGTAGTATGGGGGGGATCGGAGCTTTCTTT
few	18	TRBD1	TRBJ1-5	TRBV6-6	CASSFPTGTVYSNQPQHF	TGTGCCAGCAGTTTCCCCACCGGGACAGTCTATAGCAATCAGCCCCAGCATTTT
NA	11	NA	TRBJ2-5	TRBV7-9	CASSFREPQYF	TGTGCCAGCAGCTTCCGAGAGCCCCAGTACTTC
few	14	NA	TRBJ2-7	TRBV13	CASSLDGSHYEQYF	TGTGCCAGCAGCTTAGACGGCAGCCACTACGAGCAGTACTTC
many	15	NA	TRBJ2-1	TRBV7-9	CASSLVAGPLAEQFF	TGTGCCAGCAGCTTAGTGGCGGGACCCTTGGCTGAGCAGTTCTTC
once	14	TRBD1	TRBJ2-7	TRBV5-3	CASSRDRGYYEQCF	TGTGCCAGCAGCCGGGACAGGGGGTACTACGAGCAGTGCTTC